This TCR beta chain was sequenced during a study of blood T cell repertoires in COVID-19. For the study at large: Material from acute and convalescent COVID-19 was sourced from the United States, Italy and Spain. T cells, B-cell-depleted T cells, or PBMCs provided the cDNA or gDNA that served as material.

In the original workflow: Reference gene primer amplification in the assay estimated nucleated cell counts. This table comes from immunoSEQ multiplex PCR, and its TCRdb copy is limited to in-frame clones, with some not included. The V and J calls and clone size come from that table; D and trimming were worked out from the DNA. The repertoire includes about 270,000 clones, more than 65% of them detected once, and around 3.2% sits in the top ten. The CDR3 spans 17 residues. Looked up from germline, CDR1 is LNHNV and CDR2 is YYDKDF (reference sequence). Trimming removed 0 bases from V and 5 bases from J; junction bases left unmatched: 10.

The J gene is TRBJ2-1, the V gene TRBV15; 7 nucleotides agree with TRBD1. This clonotype was obtained from a woman between 18 and 29 years old with acute or convalescent COVID-19. Sequenced material: peripheral blood. For the CDR3, the DNA is TGTGCCACCAGCAGAGATCGGGCGACGACAGGGAACAATGAGCAGTTCTTC. Its translation: CATSRDRATTGNNEQFF.